The 3 T cell receptor beta chains below all came from one sample that was sequenced in a study of blood T cell repertoires in COVID-19 (dated by TCRdb to about 2020). Library preparation employed the immunoSEQ multiplex PCR assay. TCRdb's version of the immuneACCESS table is confined to in-frame rearrangements and falls short of the full clone set. An unresolved V gene accounts for under half of the shortfall where checked; the remainder is of unknown origin. A total of more than 150,000 clones appear in this sample, approximately 85% of them only once. The ten largest clones take up more than 8% of the sample. Input material: peripheral blood. The receptors stem from a woman aged 80 or older with acute or convalescent COVID-19.

This chain joins TRBV29-1 and TRBJ2-7; no clear D gene. Trimming took off 6 bases at V and 1 base at J, with 10 bases between the two ends. Germline V gene sequence: CDR1 SQVTM, CDR2 ANQGSEA. CDR3 size: 12 residues. The CDR3 spells CSVATDSYEQYF. CDR3 DNA sequence: TGCAGCGTCGCGACTGATTCCTACGAGCAGTACTTC.

This clone has only one observation. This chain uses TRBV4-2 with TRBJ2-5; tentatively, D is TRBD2 (7 bases). The CDR3 extends over 16 amino acids. Germline assignment: CDR1 LGHNA and CDR2 YNFKEQ. Deletions cut 1 base from V and 5 bases from J, with 17 bases between. The CDR3, as DNA: TGTGCCAGCAGCCAAGCGCAGGCAGGGGAGGGGGAGACCCAGTACTTC. Protein sequence: CASSQAQAGEGETQYF.

The genes are TRBV28 and TRBJ1-6, with TRBD1 identical over 10 bases. The germline V gene encodes CDR1 MDHEN and CDR2 SYDVKM. With V trimmed by 2 bases and J by 2 bases, 6 bases remained unmatched. This CDR3 is built from 18 residues. For the CDR3, the DNA is TGTGCCAGCAGTTTAGAGGGACAGGGGTTTACCTATAATTCACCCCTCCACTTT. Protein product: CASSLEGQGFTYNSPLHF.